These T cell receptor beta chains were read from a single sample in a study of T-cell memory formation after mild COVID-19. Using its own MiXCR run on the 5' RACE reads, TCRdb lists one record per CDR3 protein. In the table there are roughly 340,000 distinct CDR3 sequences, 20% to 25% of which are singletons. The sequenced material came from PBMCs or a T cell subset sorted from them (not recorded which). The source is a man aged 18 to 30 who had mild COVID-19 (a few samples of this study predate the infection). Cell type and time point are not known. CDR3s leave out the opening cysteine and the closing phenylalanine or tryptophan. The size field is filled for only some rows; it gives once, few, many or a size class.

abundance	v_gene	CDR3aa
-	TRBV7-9	ASSLVGRAEGQF
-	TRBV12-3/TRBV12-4	ASSPLGATNQPQH
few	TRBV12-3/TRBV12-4	ASSFSVYRRADTQY
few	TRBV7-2	ASSLGIRAALGTEAF
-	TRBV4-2	ASSQAIITEAF
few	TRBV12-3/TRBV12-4	ASSFYGLGEEQF
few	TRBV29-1	SVAPTSGGEDTQY
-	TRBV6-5	ASDRTSGGTSTDTQY
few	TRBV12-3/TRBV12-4	ASSVTSGGRDTQY
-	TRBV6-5	ASSYSGTGVYGYT
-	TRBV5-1	ASSFSGERTSDTQY
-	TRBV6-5	ASSPSGGSGETQY
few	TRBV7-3	ASSPSGGGSYNEQF
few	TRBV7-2	ASSWGDGSWDTQY
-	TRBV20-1	SASPRDSGANVLT
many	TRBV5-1	ASSPKAGTSSYNEQF
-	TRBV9	ASSAGGQSGELF
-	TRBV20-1	SATRPPGRREQETQY
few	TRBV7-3	ASSRRGRPSYEQY
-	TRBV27	ASSTARTSEAF
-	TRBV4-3	ASSGDRGLEVEQF
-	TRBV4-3	ASSQEAQYEDTQY
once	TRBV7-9	ANSLGVYEQY
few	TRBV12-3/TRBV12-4	ASTWGTSNEKLF
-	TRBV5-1	ASSLGRYTDTQY
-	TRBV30	AWGGGLAGGEQF
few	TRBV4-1	ASSQTRGHYGYT
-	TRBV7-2	ASSRIGGQVDF
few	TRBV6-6	ASSTPTGAQH
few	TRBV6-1	ASSDRLAF
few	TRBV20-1	SARDWGDEQF
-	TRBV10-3	AIRAGTGVGETQY
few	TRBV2	ASSENGARYNEQF
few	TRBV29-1	SVVVGYSYNEQF
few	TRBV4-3	ASSQEGDFSPLH
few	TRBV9	ASSVEGGETQY
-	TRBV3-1	ASSQALRGLAGAYTGELF
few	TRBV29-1	SVSRTGGGRNTIY
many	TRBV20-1	SASGAASGGDTQY
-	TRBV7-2	ASSQDRSAKLF
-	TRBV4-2	ASSHIDSGAGNTIY
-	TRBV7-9	ASSESGGAPYNEQF
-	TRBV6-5	ASSYTGGTEAF
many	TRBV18	ASSRGGTEAF
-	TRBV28	SSSREHRGGYT
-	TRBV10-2	ASSDDRGQGYT
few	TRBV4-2	ASSQVRGDTQY
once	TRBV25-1	ASSDSRTGEVAGYT
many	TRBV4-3	ASSQESSRAKNIQY
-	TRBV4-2	ASSQDGGRAPGANVLT
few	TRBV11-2	ASSLEQGAREAF
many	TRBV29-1	SVADGVLGNQPQH
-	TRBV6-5	ASSFGLKETQY